The source of this T cell receptor beta chain is a study of blood T cell repertoires in COVID-19. Across the study: COVID-19 samples, acute and convalescent, were from the United States, Italy and Spain. The cDNA or gDNA used as material had been derived from T cells, B-cell-depleted T cells, or PBMCs.

In the authors' workflow: Nucleated cell counts were estimated from reference gene primer amplification. Profiling relied on immunoSEQ multiplex PCR, and the TCRdb table lists in-frame clones only, not all of them. The V and J calls and clone size come from that table; D and trimming were worked out from the DNA. The sample carries about 190,000 clones, roughly 84% recorded once. V was trimmed by 2 bases and J by 1 base, leaving 14 bases between them. The CDR3 covers 16 residues. Germline assignment: CDR1 LGHDT and CDR2 YNNKEL (reference sequence). This TCR came from a woman of 80 years or more with acute or convalescent COVID-19. The rearrangement links TRBV3-1 (or the pseudogene TRBV3-2) to TRBJ2-5; D uncertain. The sample consisted of peripheral blood. CDR3 nucleotide sequence: TGTGCCAGCAGCCAACGTTCCCCAGCGCTCCAAGAGACCCAGTACTTC. This codes for CASSQRSPALQETQYF.